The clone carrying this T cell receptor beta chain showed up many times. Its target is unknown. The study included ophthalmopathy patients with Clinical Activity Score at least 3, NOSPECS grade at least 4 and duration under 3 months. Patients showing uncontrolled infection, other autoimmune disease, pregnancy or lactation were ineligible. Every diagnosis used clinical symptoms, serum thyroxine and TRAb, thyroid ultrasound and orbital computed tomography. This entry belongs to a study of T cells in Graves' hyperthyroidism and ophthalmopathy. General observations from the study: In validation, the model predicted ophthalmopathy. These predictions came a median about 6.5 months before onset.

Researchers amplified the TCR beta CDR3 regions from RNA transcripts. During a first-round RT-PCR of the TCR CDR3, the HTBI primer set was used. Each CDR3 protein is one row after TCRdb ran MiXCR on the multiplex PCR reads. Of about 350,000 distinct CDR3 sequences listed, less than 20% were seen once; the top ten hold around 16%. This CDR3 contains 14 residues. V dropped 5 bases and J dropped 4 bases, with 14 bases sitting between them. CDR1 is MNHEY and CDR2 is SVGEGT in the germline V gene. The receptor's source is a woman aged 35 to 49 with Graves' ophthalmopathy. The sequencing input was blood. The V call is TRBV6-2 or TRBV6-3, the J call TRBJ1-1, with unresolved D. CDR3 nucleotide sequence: TGTGCCAGCAGTCACAGTTGGGAGCGCACTGAAGCTTTCTTT. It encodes CASSHSWERTEAFF.